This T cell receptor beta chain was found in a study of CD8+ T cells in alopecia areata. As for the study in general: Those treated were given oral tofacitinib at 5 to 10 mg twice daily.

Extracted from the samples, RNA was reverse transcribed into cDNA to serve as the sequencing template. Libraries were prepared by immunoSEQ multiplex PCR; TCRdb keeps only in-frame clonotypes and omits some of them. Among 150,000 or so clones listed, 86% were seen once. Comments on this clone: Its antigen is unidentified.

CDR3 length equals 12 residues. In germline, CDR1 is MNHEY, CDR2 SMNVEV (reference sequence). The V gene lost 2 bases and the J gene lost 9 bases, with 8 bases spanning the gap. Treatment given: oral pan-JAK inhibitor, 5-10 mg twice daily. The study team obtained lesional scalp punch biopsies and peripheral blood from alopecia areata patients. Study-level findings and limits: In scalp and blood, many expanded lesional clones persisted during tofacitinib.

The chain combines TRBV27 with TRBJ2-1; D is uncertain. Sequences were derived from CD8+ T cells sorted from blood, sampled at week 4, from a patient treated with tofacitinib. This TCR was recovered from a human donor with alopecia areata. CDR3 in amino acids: CASSLVGAEQFF. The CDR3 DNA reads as TGTGCCAGCAGTTTAGTCGGTGCTGAGCAGTTCTTC.